The clone carrying this T cell receptor (beta chain) was seen only a few times. These data originate in a study of patients and donors after allogeneic stem cell transplantation. Between the trimmed V and J ends, which lost 6 bases and 5 bases, there was a span of 11 bases. The CDR3 covers 13 residues. Via MiXCR, TCRdb re-called the RT-PCR reads, giving one row per CDR3 protein. The sample holds 200,000 to 250,000 distinct CDR3 sequences; roughly 15% are singletons and the top ten take roughly 10%. The sequence derives from a human donor who was either an allogeneic HSCT recipient or a stem cell or donor lymphocyte infusion donor (not recorded which). It is not recorded whose cells these are; they may come from a transplant donor. The rearrangement joins TRBV12-3 or TRBV12-4 to TRBJ2-4, with D possibly matching TRBD2 (6 bases). Specimen: blood, either unsorted or a sorted T cell fraction (not recorded which). CDR3 bases: TGTGCCAGCAGACAGCCGGGAGAAAACATTCAGTACTTC. It codes for CASRQPGENIQYF.